Below are 8 T cell receptor beta chains sequenced from a single sample in a study of blood T cell repertoires in COVID-19. Sequencing was performed with immunoSEQ multiplex PCR; in TCRdb, only in-frame clones are kept and a portion is missing. The sample comprises about 280,000 clones, approximately 88% of which are singletons, and over 8% rests with the top ten. Material for sequencing was peripheral blood. The receptors come from a man between 18 and 35 years old with active or convalescent COVID-19.

The gene calls are TRBV27 and TRBJ2-3; the match to TRBD1 covers 8 bases. V trimming: 5 bases; J trimming: 3 bases; junction bases outside the gene matches: 7. From germline, CDR1 is MNHEY and CDR2 SMNVEV (reference sequence). The CDR3 loop spans 15 amino acids. The CDR3 nucleotides read TGTGCCAGCAGTCCCCCAGGGGGCAGAACAGATACGCAGTATTTT. This sequence encodes CASSPPGGRTDTQYF.

This chain links TRBV27 with TRBJ1-1, with D perhaps matching TRBD1 (5 bases). From germline, CDR1 is MNHEY and CDR2 SMNVEV (reference sequence). Trimming stripped 0 bases from V and 1 base from J, with 9 bases between. The CDR3 loop spans 15 amino acids. CDR3: CASSLSVQGNTEAFF. Here the CDR3 DNA reads TGTGCCAGCAGTTTATCGGTCCAGGGGAACACTGAAGCTTTCTTT.

The V and J genes are TRBV29-1 and TRBJ1-2, with TRBD1 matching 9 bases. Germline-derived CDR1 and CDR2 are SQVTM and ANQGSEA. The CDR3 has 14 residues. The V segment lost 2 bases and the J segment 7 bases; nucleotides outside the gene matches: 8. The CDR3 sequence is CSVEKGRQGGGYTF. CDR3 nucleotide sequence: TGCAGCGTTGAAAAAGGGAGACAGGGGGGTGGCTACACCTTC.

V gene TRBV19 combines with J gene TRBJ1-1, with a weak D call TRBD1 (6 bases). The CDR3 covers 12 residues. Germline loops: CDR1 LNHDA, CDR2 SQIVND (reference sequence). V was clipped by 9 bases and J by 1 base, with 9 bases between them. The CDR3 DNA reads as TGTGCCAGCGTACAGGGGAACACTGAAGCTTTCTTT. Encoded protein: CASVQGNTEAFF.

The genes are TRBV19 and TRBJ1-5; 9 bases line up with TRBD1. Trimming removed 5 bases from V and 2 bases from J; junction bases left unmatched: 13. From germline, CDR1 is LNHDA and CDR2 SQIVND (reference sequence). This CDR3 has 18 residues. The CDR3 DNA is TGTGCCAGTAGTCTGGGACAGGGAGGAATCGGTCGCAATCAGCCCCAGCATTTT. It yields the protein CASSLGQGGIGRNQPQHF.

This clone was recorded only once. J is TRBJ2-5 and V is TRBV5-1, with D possibly TRBD1 on 5 matching bases. The CDR3 loop spans 13 amino acids. V was trimmed by 0 bases and J by 5 bases, leaving 8 bases between them. CDR1 and CDR2 (germline): SGHRS, YFSETQ. The CDR3 nucleotides are TGCGCCAGCAGCTTGGAGGGGTTGGAGACCCAGTACTTC. Amino acids: CASSLEGLETQYF.

The chain uses TRBV7-6 and TRBJ2-7, with 9 nucleotides matching TRBD2. Germline-derived CDR1 and CDR2 are SGHVS and FNYEAQ. V shed 1 base and J 1 base; nucleotides not matched to a gene: 14. The CDR3 has 19 residues. The CDR3 sequence is CASSLGPAGGPYESYEQYF. CDR3 nucleotide sequence: TGTGCCAGCAGCTTAGGTCCAGCGGGGGGCCCATACGAGTCCTACGAGCAGTACTTC.

This chain links TRBV4-3 with TRBJ1-2; D gene uncertain. V lost 0 bases to trimming and J lost 1 base, with 12 bases between them. The CDR3 totals 16 residues. Per the germline V gene, CDR1 is LGHNA and CDR2 is YSLEER. The CDR3 reads CASSQEAQTINYGYTF. The CDR3 DNA sequence: TGCGCCAGCAGCCAAGAGGCCCAGACTATTAACTATGGCTACACCTTC.